This T cell receptor (beta chain) emerged from a study of T-cell reconstitution after alpha-beta-depleted transplantation in children. The CDR3 contains 12 residues. V was clipped by 7 bases and J by 6 bases, with 12 bases between them. Germline CDR1 and CDR2: SQVTM and ANQGSEA. This clonotype was seen repeatedly, ten times or more. A library of TCRbeta sequences, prepared with unique molecular identifiers, was generated. TCRdb analysed the PCR reads with MiXCR anew, one entry per CDR3 protein. This repertoire shows approximately 490,000 distinct CDR3 sequences, over 9.5% found once; its top ten account for 2%.

This sample comprised PBMCs, obtained before TCRalphabeta/CD19-depleted stem cell transplant. The TCR originated in a child aged 2-15 years with inherited bone marrow failure, due to receive a stem cell transplant. The chain is built from TRBV29-1 and TRBJ2-2, with TRBD1 as a possible D gene (6 bases). CDR3 sequence: CSGGYRAGELFF. The CDR3 bases are TGCAGCGGTGGATACAGGGCCGGGGAGCTGTTTTTT.